Here is one T cell receptor beta chain with its context. No antigen is known for it. These data are taken from a study of memory CD4+ T cells and cytomegalovirus serostatus. Study in general: This sample comes from healthy Belgian adults, under 10 CMV seropositive, approximately 23 seronegative.

Study results and caveats: Each of 55 to 80 CMV-associated TCRbeta sequences occurred in one to five individuals.

Data came from immunoSEQ multiplex PCR; TCRdb stores just in-frame clones and leaves some out. Of just under 95,000 clones detected, under 90% appear once; the ten largest clones hold 3.6%. The CDR3 consists of 10 residues. V lost 3 bases and J lost 8, with 7 bases in between. Per the germline V gene, CDR1 is DFQATT and CDR2 is SNEGSKA (reference sequence). The sort gate was single viable CD3+CD4+CD8-CD45RO+ cells for memory CD4+ T cells. Serostatus was set by detecting CMV pp150, pp28, p38, p52 IgG. After thawing, CD4+ T cells were positively selected. This receptor was identified in an adult in good health and CMV-seropositive. J is TRBJ1-2 and V is TRBV20-1; D is undetermined. The specimen sequenced was memory CD4+ T cells from blood. In DNA form, the CDR3 reads TGCAGTGCTAGGAGGGAAGGCTACACCTTC. It translates to CSARREGYTF.